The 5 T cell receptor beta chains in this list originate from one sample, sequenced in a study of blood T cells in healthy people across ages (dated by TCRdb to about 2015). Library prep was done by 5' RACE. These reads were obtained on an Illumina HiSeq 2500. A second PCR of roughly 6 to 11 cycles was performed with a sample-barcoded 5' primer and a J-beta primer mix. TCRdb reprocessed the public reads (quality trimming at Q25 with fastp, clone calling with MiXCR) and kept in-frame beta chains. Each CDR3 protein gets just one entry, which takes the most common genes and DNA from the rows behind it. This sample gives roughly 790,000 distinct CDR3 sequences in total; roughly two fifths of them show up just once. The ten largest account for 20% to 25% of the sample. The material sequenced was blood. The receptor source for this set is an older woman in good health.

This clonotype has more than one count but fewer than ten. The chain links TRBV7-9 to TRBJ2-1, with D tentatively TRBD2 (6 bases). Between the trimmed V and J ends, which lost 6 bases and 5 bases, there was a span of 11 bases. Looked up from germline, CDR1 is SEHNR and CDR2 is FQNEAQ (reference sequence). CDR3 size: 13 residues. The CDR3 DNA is TGTGCCAGCAGGGGGACTGCCGACAATGAGCAGTTCTTC. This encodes CASRGTADNEQFF.

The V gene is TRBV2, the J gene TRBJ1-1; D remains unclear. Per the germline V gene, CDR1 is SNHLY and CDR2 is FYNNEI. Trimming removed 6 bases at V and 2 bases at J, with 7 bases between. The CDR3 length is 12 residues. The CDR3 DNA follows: TGTGCCAGCAGGCAGGATAACACTGAAGCTTTCTTT. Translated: CASRQDNTEAFF. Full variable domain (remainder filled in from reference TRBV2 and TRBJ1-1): EPEVTQTPSHQVTQMGQEVILRCVPISNHLYFYWYRQILGQKVEFLVSFYNNEISEKSEIFDDQFSVERPDGSNFTLKIRSTKLEDSAMYFCASRQDNTEAFFGQGTRLTVV.

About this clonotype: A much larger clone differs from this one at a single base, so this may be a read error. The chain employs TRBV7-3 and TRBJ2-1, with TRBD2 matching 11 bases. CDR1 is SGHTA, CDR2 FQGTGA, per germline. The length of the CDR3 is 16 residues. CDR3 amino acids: CASSRRSGGAGNGQFF. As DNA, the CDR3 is TGTGCCAGCAGCCGACGTAGCGGGGGGGCCGGGAATGGGCAGTTCTTC.

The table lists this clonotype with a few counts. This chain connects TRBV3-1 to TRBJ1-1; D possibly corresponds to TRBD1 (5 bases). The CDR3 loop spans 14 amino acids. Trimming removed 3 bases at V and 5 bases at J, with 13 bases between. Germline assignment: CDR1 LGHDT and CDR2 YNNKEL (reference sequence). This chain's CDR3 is CASSHLRGKTEAFF. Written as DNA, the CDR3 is TGTGCCAGCAGCCATCTACGGGGGAAGACTGAAGCTTTCTTT.

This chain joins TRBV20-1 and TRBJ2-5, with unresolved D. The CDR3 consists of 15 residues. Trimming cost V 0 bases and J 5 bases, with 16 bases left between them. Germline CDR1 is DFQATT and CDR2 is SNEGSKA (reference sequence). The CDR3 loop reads CSARDQPVYGETQYF. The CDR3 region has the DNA TGCAGTGCTAGAGATCAGCCAGTTTACGGGGAGACCCAGTACTTC.